This T cell receptor (beta chain) was captured in a study of CD8 T cells in ankylosing spondylitis (dated by TCRdb to the late 2010s). General notes on the study: To find TCR variants linked to disease, the study profiled T cell receptor beta repertoires in ankylosing spondylitis patients and healthy donors. The full study cohort comprised around 25 ankylosing spondylitis patients and roughly 110 healthy donors. Peripheral blood was sampled, and synovial fluid was additionally collected from ankylosing spondylitis patients. Study-wide conclusions, independent of this receptor: The disease-linked clones had a CD8+ phenotype and were found at relatively low frequencies in peripheral blood. Blood from ankylosing spondylitis patients appeared to be characterized by a TCR beta motif made up of under ten highly homologous amino acid variants. Some motif variants were previously reported in synovial fluid and blood of reactive arthritis patients, suggesting common disease-initiation mechanisms. The disease-linked clones were reported as significantly enriched in matched synovial fluid samples from ankylosing spondylitis patients.

Synovial fluid samples were paired with blood samples taken from the same ankylosing spondylitis patients. Sequencing used an Illumina HiSeq 2500. Quantitative 5'-RACE with molecular barcodes was used to prepare TCR beta libraries. Under the source paper's analysis protocol: A new computational method, built on a probabilistic model of VDJ rearrangement, was used to identify disease-linked TCR variants. TCRdb took the public reads, trimmed them with fastp at Q25, ran MiXCR for clone calling and kept in-frame beta chains. Each record represents a unique CDR3 protein, reported with the most common genes and DNA among its rows. Here the V and J calls rest on TCRdb's processing, not on the authors' analysis. Across this sample there are 110,000 to 150,000 distinct CDR3 sequences, with approximately 8.4% seen only once. The ten largest make up about 7.3% of the sample. Worth noting for this clonotype: Its recognized antigen is unknown. Per-base qualities were not stored, and no clone one base away is much larger.

CDR1 and CDR2 are read off the germline V gene as LGHNT and FRNRAP. Compared with germline, V lacks 2 bases and J lacks 4 bases; bases without a gene match: 1. The CDR3 runs 13 amino acids, cysteine and phenylalanine included. Only the CDR3 DNA is retained, 39 bases long and in frame from the first base. The chain is made from TRBV12-5 and TRBJ1-1, with 7 middle bases fitting TRBD1. The sequenced sample was synovial fluid, either unsorted or a sorted T cell fraction (not recorded which). The receptor was isolated from a male donor with ankylosing spondylitis. CDR3 loop: CASGLQGGTEAFF. The DNA reads TGTGCTAGTGGTTTGCAGGGGGGCACTGAAGCTTTCTTT.